One sample yielded the 20 T cell receptor beta chains listed below, sequenced in a study of identical twins listed by TCRdb under 2016. Library preparation used 5' RACE. These reads were obtained on an Illumina HiSeq 2000. TCRdb reprocessed the public reads (quality trimming at Q25 with fastp, clone calling with MiXCR) and kept in-frame beta chains. Each CDR3 protein gets just one entry, which takes the most common genes and DNA from the rows behind it. For this sample there are under 300,000 distinct CDR3 sequences; about 14% appear just once. The ten most abundant clones make up around 8.9% of the sample. Sequencing input: memory (CD45RO+) T cells sorted from blood. The label giving this sample's cell subset or site can be read as: CD45RO+ enriched T cells. The source is a woman between 18 and 29 years old in good health.

This clonotype occurred a few times. The rearrangement links TRBV5-4 to TRBJ1-2, with D tentatively TRBD1 (6 bases). The germline V and J ends were trimmed by 0 bases and 5 bases, with 11 bases remaining between them. Per the germline V gene, CDR1 is SGHNT and CDR2 is YYREEE (reference sequence). The CDR3 is 14 residues long. CDR3 in DNA: TGTGCCAGCAGCTTGGCCCGGGGGCCTTATGGCTACACCTTC. Encoded protein: CASSLARGPYGYTF.

V is TRBV23-1 and J is TRBJ2-2, with D tentatively TRBD2 (5 bases). TRBV23-1 is given ORF status, its function remaining uncertain. The CDR3 has 16 residues. Deletions cut 1 base from V and 0 bases from J, with 9 bases between. The CDR3 spells CASSQLGLANTGELFF. CDR3 nucleotide sequence: TGCGCCAGCAGTCAATTAGGACTCGCGAACACCGGGGAGCTGTTTTTT.

This clonotype was counted a few times. This rearrangement joins TRBV29-1 to TRBJ1-1; TRBD1 matches 8 bases. CDR1 and CDR2 from the germline V gene are SQVTM and ANQGSEA. The CDR3 consists of 13 residues. V was clipped by 5 bases and J by 0 bases; unmatched bases: 2. The CDR3 is CSVRQGMNTEAFF. Here the CDR3 DNA reads TGCAGCGTTCGACAGGGGATGAACACTGAAGCTTTCTTT.

A few counts support this clonotype. The rearrangement uses TRBV7-9 and TRBJ2-1, with D tentatively TRBD1 (6 bases). CDR3 length: 16 amino acids. Germline CDR1 and CDR2: SEHNR and FQNEAQ (reference sequence). The V end was cut by 5 bases, the J end by 1 base, with 15 bases between. CDR3: CASSRIRGESYNEQFF. In DNA form, the CDR3 reads TGTGCCAGCAGCCGGATCAGGGGAGAATCCTACAATGAGCAGTTCTTC.

V is TRBV20-1 and J is TRBJ2-5; D is undetermined. Germline V gene lookup returns CDR1 DFQATT and CDR2 SNEGSKA (reference sequence). The CDR3 has 13 residues. V shed 5 bases and J shed 5 bases, with 15 bases lying between them. CDR3 DNA sequence: TGCAGTGCTCGGATTTCAGGTTGGGAGACCCAGTACTTC. Encoded protein: CSARISGWETQYF.

The gene calls are TRBV5-1 and TRBJ1-2, with D unresolved. The CDR3 has 12 residues. V was clipped by 2 bases and J by 5 bases, with 7 bases between them. From germline, CDR1 is SGHRS and CDR2 YFSETQ. The CDR3 is CASSFLGYGYTF. The CDR3 region has the DNA TGCGCCAGCAGCTTTCTAGGTTATGGCTACACCTTC.

This clonotype occurred many times. The gene calls are TRBV11-3 and TRBJ1-1; D is undetermined. The CDR3 runs to 13 residues. Germline V gene sequence: CDR1 SGHNT, CDR2 YENEEA. V lost 5 bases, J lost 3 bases, and 10 bases lay in between. CDR3: CASSLGVHTEAFF. The CDR3 DNA reads as TGTGCCAGCAGCCTCGGGGTTCACACTGAAGCTTTCTTT.

The table lists this clonotype with a few counts. The rearrangement links TRBV20-1 to TRBJ1-1; 9 nucleotides agree with TRBD1. The CDR3 is 14 residues long. With 0 bases clipped from V and 4 bases from J, the junction kept 3 bases outside the gene matches. The germline V gene has CDR1 DFQATT and CDR2 SNEGSKA (reference sequence). The DNA for the CDR3 is TGCAGTGCTAGAGAGGGGACAGGGCCCACTGAAGCTTTCTTT. Encoded protein: CSAREGTGPTEAFF.

The V gene is TRBV7-6, the J gene TRBJ2-1; TRBD1 aligns across 7 bases. Looked up from germline, CDR1 is SGHVS and CDR2 is FNYEAQ. J lost 6 bases, V lost 2 bases, and 10 bases had no gene match. The CDR3 length is 16 residues. The CDR3 DNA sequence: TGTGCCAGCAGCTTATGGACGGGACAGCTACCCAATGAGCAGTTCTTC. It codes for CASSLWTGQLPNEQFF.

This clonotype has only a few counts. The genes are TRBV20-1 and TRBJ2-7; TRBD2 might be the D (6 bases). The ends were cut back, 3 bases at V and 1 base at J, with 13 bases in the middle. The CDR3 runs 14 residues. Germline CDR1 and CDR2: DFQATT and SNEGSKA (reference sequence). The CDR3 nucleotides read TGCAGTGCTAGTCGGGGGATGGCATCCTACGAGCAGTACTTC. Protein sequence: CSASRGMASYEQYF.

This clonotype was seen a handful of times. The chain employs TRBV29-1 and TRBJ2-2; D is undetermined. This CDR3 region has 11 residues. Germline V gene data show CDR1 as SQVTM and CDR2 as ANQGSEA. V lost 7 bases and J lost 7, with 10 bases in between. The CDR3 here is CSAKYGGELFF. In DNA, the CDR3 is TGCAGCGCCAAATACGGCGGGGAGCTGTTTTTT.

DNA of the CDR3: TGCAGTGCTCTGACTAGCCCCTACGAGCAGTACTTC. Translated, it gives CSALTSPYEQYF. This rearrangement joins TRBV20-1 to TRBJ2-7; 7 bases fit TRBD2. Germline V gives CDR1 DFQATT, CDR2 SNEGSKA (reference sequence). The V and J ends lost 5 bases and 2 bases, in that order; junction bases with no gene match: 3. This CDR3 contains 12 residues.

This clonotype was observed at least ten times. This chain joins TRBV3-1 and TRBJ2-5; a weak D match, TRBD2 (6 bases). Germline values: CDR1 LGHDT, CDR2 YNNKEL (reference sequence). The CDR3 is made up of 15 amino acids. V was clipped by 0 bases and J by 4 bases, with 12 bases between them. The CDR3 spells CASSQEGLARETQYF. The CDR3 DNA reads as TGTGCCAGCAGCCAAGAAGGGCTAGCGAGAGAGACCCAGTACTTC.

The chain couples TRBV10-3 to TRBJ1-2; D gene unclear. The CDR3 consists of 15 residues. CDR1 is ENHRY and CDR2 is SYGVKD in the germline V gene. V was cut by 5 bases and J by 2 bases, with 15 bases left in between. For the CDR3, the DNA is TGTGCCATCAGTAACCCCCAGGAGGTGAACTATGGCTACACCTTC. Residues: CAISNPQEVNYGYTF.

This clonotype came up a few times. The CDR3 DNA sequence: TGTGCCAGCAGCCGCGGGTCTAGCGGGAGTGAGACCCAGTACTTC. It is translated as CASSRGSSGSETQYF. The gene calls are TRBV6-1 and TRBJ2-5; 10 bases align to TRBD2. The junction had 9 bases not matched to a gene; V was cut back by 6 bases and J by 5 bases. This CDR3 contains 15 residues. Germline CDR1 MNHNS, CDR2 SASEGT.

The V call is TRBV6-5, the J call TRBJ2-3, with D perhaps matching TRBD1 (5 bases). The germline V gene encodes CDR1 MNHEY and CDR2 SVGAGI. Trimming pared 0 bases from V and 3 bases from J, leaving 13 bases between. CDR3 length equals 16 residues. DNA of the CDR3: TGTGCCAGCAGTTACTCCCCTAGGGGTGCAACAGATACGCAGTATTTT. It encodes CASSYSPRGATDTQYF.

This clonotype was detected ten times or more. The J gene is TRBJ2-4, the V gene TRBV20-1; D perhaps matches TRBD2 (6 bases). The CDR3 loop spans 18 amino acids. Germline V gene data show CDR1 as DFQATT and CDR2 as SNEGSKA (reference sequence). V was clipped by 3 bases and J by 2 bases, with 23 bases between them. The DNA for the CDR3 is TGCAGTGCTAGGCGGCCGGGACTCGGCTTGTCAACCAAAAACATTCAGTACTTC. It yields the protein CSARRPGLGLSTKNIQYF.

This rearrangement joins TRBV4-3 to TRBJ2-3; TRBD2 matches at 11 bases. The CDR3 length is 16 residues. Germline V gene data show CDR1 as LGHNA and CDR2 as YSLEER. The ends lost 0 bases at V and 9 bases at J; junction bases unmatched: 8. For the CDR3, the DNA is TGCGCCAGCAGCCAAGATTTTCTAGCGGGAGGCCGGACGCAGTATTTT. Translated: CASSQDFLAGGRTQYF.

The rearrangement links TRBV20-1 to TRBJ2-7; 8 bases are shared with TRBD1. This CDR3 has 15 amino acids. The ends lost 0 bases at V and 0 bases at J; junction bases unmatched: 4. Germline values: CDR1 DFQATT, CDR2 SNEGSKA (reference sequence). The CDR3 region has the DNA TGCAGTGCTAGAGAAGGACAGGGACTCTCCTACGAGCAGTACTTC. Translating gives CSAREGQGLSYEQYF.

The chain uses TRBV5-6 and TRBJ2-6; the match to TRBD1 covers 8 bases. Per the germline V gene, CDR1 is SGHDT and CDR2 is YYEEEE. V was clipped by 0 bases and J by 4 bases; unmatched bases: 6. The CDR3 runs 17 residues. For the CDR3, the DNA is TGTGCCAGCAGCTTGGATCCCAGGGGGCCAGGGGCCAACGTCCTGACTTTC. This gives the protein CASSLDPRGPGANVLTF.